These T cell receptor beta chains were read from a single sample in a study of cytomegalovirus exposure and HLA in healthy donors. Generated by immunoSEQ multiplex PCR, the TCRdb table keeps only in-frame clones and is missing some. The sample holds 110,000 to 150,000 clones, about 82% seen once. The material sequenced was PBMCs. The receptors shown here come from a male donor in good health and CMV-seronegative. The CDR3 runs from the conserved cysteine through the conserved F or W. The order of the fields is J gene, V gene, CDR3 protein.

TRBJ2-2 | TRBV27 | CASSHYVVGQGLPSFNTGELFF
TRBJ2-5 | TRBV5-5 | CASSLAGAGFQETQYF
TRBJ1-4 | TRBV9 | CASSTPTGKGEKLFF
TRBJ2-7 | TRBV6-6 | CASRNGLAGAYEQYF
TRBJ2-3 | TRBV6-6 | CASSLGQGTDTQYF
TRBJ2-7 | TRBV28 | CASRPVAPSYEQYF
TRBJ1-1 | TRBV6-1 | CASKQGGTEAFF
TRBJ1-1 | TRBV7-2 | CASLATGGRTEAFF
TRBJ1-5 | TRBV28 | CASSTPGQGIQPQHF
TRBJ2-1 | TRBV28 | CASLPVASGTSGREQFF
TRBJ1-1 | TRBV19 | CASRAGMNTEAFF
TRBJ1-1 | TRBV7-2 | CASSLQAGGLEAFF
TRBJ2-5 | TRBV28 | CASTLGRTQETQYF
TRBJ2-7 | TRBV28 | CASMRGQVIYEQYF
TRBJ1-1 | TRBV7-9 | CASSFTGSRANTEAFF
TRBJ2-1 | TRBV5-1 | CASSRLAGGSYNEQFF
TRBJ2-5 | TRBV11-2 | CASSLELYSIQETQYF
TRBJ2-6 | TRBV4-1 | CASSQDGGTGANVLTF
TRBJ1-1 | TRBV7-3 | CASSLGGDTEAFF
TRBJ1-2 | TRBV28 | CASSFAMGQSNYGYTF
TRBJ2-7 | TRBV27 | CASSPGLKYEQYF
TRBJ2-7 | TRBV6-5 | CASSSDREFSYEQYF
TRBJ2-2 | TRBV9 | CASSTQQGRNTGELFF
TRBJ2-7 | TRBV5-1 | CASSLDRSSGLDEQYF
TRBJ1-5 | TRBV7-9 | CASSPGGLRNQPQHF
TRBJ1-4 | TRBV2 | CASKPTESNEKLFF
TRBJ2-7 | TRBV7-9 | CSSSPPLRSYEQYF
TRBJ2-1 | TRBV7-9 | CASSLAEGPRNEQFF
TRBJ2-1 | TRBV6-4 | CASSDSGGSSGGEQFF
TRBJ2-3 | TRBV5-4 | CASSLEAGPDTQYF
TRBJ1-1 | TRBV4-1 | CASSQGSAGNTEAFF
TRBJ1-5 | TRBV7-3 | CASSLDTELSNQPQHF
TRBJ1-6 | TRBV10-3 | CAIWDRGGNSPLHF
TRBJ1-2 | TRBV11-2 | CASGEGRDRGSLSGYTF
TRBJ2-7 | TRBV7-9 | CASSPAGQGNGEQYF
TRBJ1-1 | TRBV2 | CASTGGHRAEAFF
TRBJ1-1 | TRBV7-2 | CASSLDRDFTFF
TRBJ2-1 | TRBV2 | CASGGSFDEQFF
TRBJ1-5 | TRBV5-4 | CASSLAQNSNQPQHF
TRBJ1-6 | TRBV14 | CASSQGFGTVNSPLHF
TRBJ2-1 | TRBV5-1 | CASSLRTSGDAGYNEQFF
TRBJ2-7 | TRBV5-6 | CASSSSLGRSSYEQYF
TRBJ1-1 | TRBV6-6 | CASSYSGQGAPGEAFF
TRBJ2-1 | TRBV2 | CASSWDNNNEQFF
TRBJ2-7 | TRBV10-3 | CAISDGRGRAGGYEQYF
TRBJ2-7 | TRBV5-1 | CASSYGLAGSYEQYF
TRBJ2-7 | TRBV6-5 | CASSYSWTGTYEQYF
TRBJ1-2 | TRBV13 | CASSRTDVYGYTF
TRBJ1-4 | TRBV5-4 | CASSLGGDPGEKLFF
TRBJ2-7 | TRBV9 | CASSLRDNLREQYF
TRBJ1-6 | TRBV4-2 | CASSQERQGLSPLHF
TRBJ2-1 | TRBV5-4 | CASSLGGVGSYNEQFF
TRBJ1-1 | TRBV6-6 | CATERRANERTEAFF
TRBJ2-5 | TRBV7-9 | CASSLGGAGGQETQYF
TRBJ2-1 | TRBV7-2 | CASSPYSGIYNEQFF
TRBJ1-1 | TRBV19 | CASRPIGQGAHWNTEAFF
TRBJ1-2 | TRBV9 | CASSVGAGRNGYTF
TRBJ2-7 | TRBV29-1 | CSVKDSGTYEQYF
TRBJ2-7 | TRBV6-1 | CASSEDRSYEQYF